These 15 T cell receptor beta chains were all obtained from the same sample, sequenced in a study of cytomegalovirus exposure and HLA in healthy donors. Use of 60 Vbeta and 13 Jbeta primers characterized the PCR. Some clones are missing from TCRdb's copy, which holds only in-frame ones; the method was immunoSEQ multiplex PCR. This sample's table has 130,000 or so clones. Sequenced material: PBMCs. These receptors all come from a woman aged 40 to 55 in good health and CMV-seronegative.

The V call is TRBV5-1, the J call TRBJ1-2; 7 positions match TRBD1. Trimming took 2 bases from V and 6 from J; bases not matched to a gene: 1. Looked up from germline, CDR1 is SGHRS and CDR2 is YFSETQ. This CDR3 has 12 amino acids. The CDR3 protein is CASSFGTDGYTF. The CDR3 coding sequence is TGCGCCAGCAGCTTTGGGACAGATGGCTACACCTTC.

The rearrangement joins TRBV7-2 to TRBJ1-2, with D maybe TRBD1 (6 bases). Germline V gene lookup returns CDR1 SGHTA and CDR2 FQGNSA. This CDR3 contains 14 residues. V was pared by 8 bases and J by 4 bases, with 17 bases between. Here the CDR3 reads CASRQTTGIYGYTF. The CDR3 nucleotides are TGTGCCAGCCGACAAACGACAGGTATCTATGGCTACACCTTC.

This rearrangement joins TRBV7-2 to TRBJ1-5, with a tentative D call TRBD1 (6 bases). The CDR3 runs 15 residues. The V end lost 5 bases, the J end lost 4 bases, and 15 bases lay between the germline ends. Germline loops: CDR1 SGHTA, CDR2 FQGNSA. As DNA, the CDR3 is TGTGCCAGCAGCGGGGAGACAGGTTGGAATCAGCCCCAGCATTTT. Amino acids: CASSGETGWNQPQHF.

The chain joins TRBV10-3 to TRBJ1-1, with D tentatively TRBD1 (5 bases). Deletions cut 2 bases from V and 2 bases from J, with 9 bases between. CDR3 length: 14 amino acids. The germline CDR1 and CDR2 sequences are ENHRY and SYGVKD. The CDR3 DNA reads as TGTGCCATCAGTGAGAAACAGGCCAACACTGAAGCTTTCTTT. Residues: CAISEKQANTEAFF.

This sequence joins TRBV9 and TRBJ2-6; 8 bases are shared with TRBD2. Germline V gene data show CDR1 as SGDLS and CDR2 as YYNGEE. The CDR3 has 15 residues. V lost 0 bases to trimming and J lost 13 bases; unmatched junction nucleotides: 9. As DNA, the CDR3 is TGTGCCAGCAGCGTAGTAGCGGGGCCCTCCGGAGTCCTGACTTTC. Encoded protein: CASSVVAGPSGVLTF.

The CDR3 DNA follows: TGCGCCAGCAGCCCGGACAGGGCGGCCTATGGCTACACCTTC. The encoded protein is CASSPDRAAYGYTF. This chain joins TRBV5-1 and TRBJ1-2; TRBD1 matches 8 bases. V dropped 4 bases and J dropped 4; count of bases not matched to a gene: 6. There are 14 residues in the CDR3. Germline V gene sequence: CDR1 SGHRS, CDR2 YFSETQ.

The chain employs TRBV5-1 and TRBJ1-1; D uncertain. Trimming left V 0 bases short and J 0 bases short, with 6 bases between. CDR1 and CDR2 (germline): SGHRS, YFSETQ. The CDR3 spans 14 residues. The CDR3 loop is CASSLGGLNTEAFF. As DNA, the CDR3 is TGCGCCAGCAGCTTGGGCGGCTTGAACACTGAAGCTTTCTTT.

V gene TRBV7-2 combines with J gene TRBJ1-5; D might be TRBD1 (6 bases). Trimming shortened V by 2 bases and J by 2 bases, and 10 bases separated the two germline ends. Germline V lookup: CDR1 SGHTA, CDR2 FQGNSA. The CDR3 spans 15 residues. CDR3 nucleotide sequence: TGTGCCAGCAGCTTAAGGGGGATGGGCAATCAGCCCCAGCATTTT. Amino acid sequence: CASSLRGMGNQPQHF.

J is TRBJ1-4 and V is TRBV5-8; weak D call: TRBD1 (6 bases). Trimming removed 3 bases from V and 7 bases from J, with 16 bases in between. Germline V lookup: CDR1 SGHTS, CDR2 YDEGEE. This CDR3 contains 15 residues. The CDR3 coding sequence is TGTGCCAGCAGCTCGGGCGGGGGCCGGGGTGAAAAACTGTTTTTT. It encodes CASSSGGGRGEKLFF.

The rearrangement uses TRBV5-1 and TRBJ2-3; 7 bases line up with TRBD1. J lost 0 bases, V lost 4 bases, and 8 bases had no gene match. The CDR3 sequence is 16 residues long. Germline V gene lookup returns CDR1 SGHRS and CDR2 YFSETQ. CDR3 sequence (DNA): TGCGCCAGCAGCCGGACCCCAGGGGGAAGCACAGATACGCAGTATTTT. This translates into CASSRTPGGSTDTQYF.

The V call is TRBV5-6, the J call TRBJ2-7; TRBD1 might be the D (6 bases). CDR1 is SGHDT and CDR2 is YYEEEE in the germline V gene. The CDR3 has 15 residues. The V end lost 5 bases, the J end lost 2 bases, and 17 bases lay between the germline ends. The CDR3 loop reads CASRLAAGATYEQYF. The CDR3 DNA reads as TGTGCCAGCAGACTGGCGGCAGGGGCGACCTACGAGCAGTACTTC.

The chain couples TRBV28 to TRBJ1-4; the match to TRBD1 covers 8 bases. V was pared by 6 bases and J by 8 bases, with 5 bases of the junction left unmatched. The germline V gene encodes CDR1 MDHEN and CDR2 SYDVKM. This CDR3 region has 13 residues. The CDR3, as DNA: TGTGCCAGCAGCTTGGACAGGGACGAAAAACTGTTTTTT. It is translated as CASSLDRDEKLFF.

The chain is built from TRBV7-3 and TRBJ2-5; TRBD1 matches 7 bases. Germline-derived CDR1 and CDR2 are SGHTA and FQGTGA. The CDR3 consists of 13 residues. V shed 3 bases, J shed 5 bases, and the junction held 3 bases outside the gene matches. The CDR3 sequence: CASSFTTGETQYF. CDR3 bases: TGTGCCAGCAGCTTCACGACAGGGGAGACCCAGTACTTC.

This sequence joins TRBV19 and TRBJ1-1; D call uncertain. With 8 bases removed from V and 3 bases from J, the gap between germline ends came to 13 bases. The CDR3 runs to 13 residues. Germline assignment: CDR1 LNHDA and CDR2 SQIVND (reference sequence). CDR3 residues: CASGEGGDTEAFF. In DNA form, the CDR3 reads TGTGCCAGTGGGGAAGGAGGAGACACTGAAGCTTTCTTT. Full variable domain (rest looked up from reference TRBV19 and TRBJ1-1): DGGITQSPKYLFRKEGQNVTLSCEQNLNHDAMYWYRQDPGQGLRLIYYSQIVNDFQKGDIAEGYSVSREKKESFPLTVTSAQKNPTAFYLCASGEGGDTEAFFGQGTRLTVV.

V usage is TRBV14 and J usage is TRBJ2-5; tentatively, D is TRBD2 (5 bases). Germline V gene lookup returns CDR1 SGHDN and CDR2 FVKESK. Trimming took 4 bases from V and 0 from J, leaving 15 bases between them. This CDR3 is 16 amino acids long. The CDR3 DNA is TGTGCCAGCAGCCGAGCGTTCGGGGTGCACCAAGAGACCCAGTACTTC. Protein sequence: CASSRAFGVHQETQYF. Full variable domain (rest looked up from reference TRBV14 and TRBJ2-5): EAGVTQFPSHSVIEKGQTVTLRCDPISGHDNLYWYRRVMGKEIKFLLHFVKESKQDESGMPNNRFLAERTGGTYSTLKVQPAELEDSGVYFCASSRAFGVHQETQYFGPGTRLLVL.